The subject of this entry is one T cell receptor beta chain. Its antigen target is currently unknown. One end of the junction fails to match germline, which may point to a read error. This specimen's time point label, per the study, means: persistent/refractory GD, antithyroid drugs over 5 years with positive TRAb. For both TCR sequencing and RNA sequencing, RNA was extracted from PBMCs in TRIzol. Graves' disease was diagnosed according to American Thyroid Association guidelines. Patients for the study were recruited at an endocrinology department in Xi'an, China. Each patient gave approximately 8.8 milliliters of peripheral blood, collected in an EDTA anticoagulant tube. Ficoll Paque Plus density gradient separation was used to isolate PBMCs, and no further T cell sorting was done. An Agilent 2100 Bioanalyzer and agarose gel were used to assess RNA quality, and a NanoDrop 2000 was used to measure RNA concentration.

Library preparation employed multiplex PCR. Sequencing relied on an Illumina HiSeq 4000. CDR3 regions were amplified by Arm-PCR with iRepertoire HTBI primers to construct TCR beta libraries. Before sequencing, the PCR products underwent gel purification. Per the source publication's procedure: Gene usage analysis of CDR3 amino acid clonotypes relied on the roughly 60 TRBV and fewer than 15 TRBJ segments identified across samples. COPE and FqMerger were used to merge the filtered high-quality paired reads into contigs. Contigs were aligned with BLAST to IMGT TRBV, TRBD and TRBJ reference genes, and CDR3 was defined per IMGT. Clonotypes above 0.1% frequency were classified as highly expanded clones. Shannon entropy was used to measure repertoire diversity, and the Gini coefficient was used to measure V-J evenness. Public clonotypes were defined as clonotypes shared by more than one individual. The public reads were reprocessed in TCRdb via fastp at Q25 and MiXCR, keeping in-frame beta chains. Each CDR3 protein appears once, grouped with its most common genes and DNA. The V and J calls shown here were made by TCRdb, not taken from the authors' results. The sample table contains about 470,000 distinct CDR3 sequences; only one count was recorded for around 21% of them. 7.8% of the sample belongs to the ten largest clones.

The germline V gene (reference sequence) yields SSHAT for CDR1 and FNYEAQ for CDR2. From its cysteine to its phenylalanine, the CDR3 spans 17 amino acids. The retained sequence is limited to the CDR3, 51 bases, with the frame set at the first base. The record originates from a study of regulatory T cells in long-lasting Graves disease (dated by TCRdb to about 2021). Regarding the research as a whole: Persistent Graves' disease meant more than 5 years of antithyroid drug treatment with TSH receptor autoantibodies that stayed positive. Patients with persistent Graves' disease were compared with patients with newly diagnosed Graves' disease using TCR sequencing and RNA sequencing of peripheral blood. The study was conducted in China and was registered as a clinical trial. A total of 35 or so samples underwent TCR sequencing: about 13 from persistent and about 20 from newly diagnosed Graves' disease patients. Antithyroid drugs had been taken for 8.5 to 11 years on average by persistent Graves' disease patients in the clinical cohort.

Study-wide findings and limitations: Sequencing and analysis were limited to the TCR beta chain. Compared with newly diagnosed patients, patients with persistent Graves' disease had lower TCR Shannon entropy and fewer highly expanded clones, which suggests clonal expansion. Persistent patients shared more public clonotypes among themselves (roughly 2,700) than newly diagnosed patients did (approximately 970). TRBV28, TRBJ1-2 and TRBJ2-5 were preferentially used in persistent disease, while TRBV20-1 and TRBJ2-1 were favored in newly diagnosed disease. The study examined only peripheral blood because the primary lesion, thyroid tissue, could not be accessed. As a limitation, the authors acknowledged that the small sample size may reduce accuracy.

This specimen consisted of peripheral blood mononuclear cells (PBMCs), obtained when the disease was refractory, from a patient treated with antithyroid drugs. The chain was built from TRBV7-7 and TRBJ2-2, with 13 bases in between that match TRBD2. The TCR sequence derives from a female donor with Graves disease. The CDR3 region has the sequence CASSLTGTSGKTGELFF. The DNA is as follows: TGTGCTAGCAGCTTGACGGGGACTAGCGGGAAAACCGGGGAGCTGTTTTTT.